Sequencing of this TCR beta chain was carried out in a study of blood T cell repertoires in COVID-19 (dated by TCRdb to about 2020). For the study in its entirety: Samples covering the acute and convalescent phases of COVID-19 were provided by collaborators in the United States, Italy and Spain. The samples were drawn from two sources: the first 160 participants of the ongoing ImmuneRACE study, and fewer than 1,500 subjects contributed by 6 global collaborators. The repertoires were made available in a free public database intended to serve as a resource for research on the immune response to SARS-CoV-2. Nearly every sample came with metadata listing a de-identified subject ID, COVID-19 status, age in years and sex. The material from the prospective study consisted of cDNA or gDNA derived from T cells, B-cell-depleted T cells, or PBMCs. Deeply sampled blood TCRbeta repertoires from subjects exposed to, actively infected with, or recovered from COVID-19 were included in the dataset. HLA class I and class II types, where available, came from metadata supplied by the sample provider rather than from assay-based typing. On the study overall, not on this receptor specifically: Clinical and demographic metadata were provided uncurated, with the amount varying by source and participant.

TCRbeta CDR3 regions were amplified from genomic DNA using the immunoSEQ Assay, a bias-controlled multiplex PCR. In the paper's pipeline: Within the assay, amplification of reference gene primers was used to estimate how many nucleated cells each sample contained. To quantify the absolute abundance of each unique TCRbeta CDR3 rearrangement, sequence reads were collapsed and filtered. For each sample, productive Simpson clonality was calculated as the square root of Simpson's diversity index across productive rearrangements. Imported from immuneACCESS, the table was reduced by TCRdb to in-frame sequences with V and J called. These copies leave out some clones; in studies compared against another copy, an unresolved V gene accounts for under half, and the cause of the remainder is not known. V, J and clone size reflect that table, while D and trimming were determined from the DNA. This sample is represented by roughly 160,000 clones; around 72% of them were singletons. Less than 3% of the sample is held by the ten biggest clonotypes.

Collaborating institutions collected whole blood in K2EDTA tubes following their own protocols. For TCRbeta analysis, collaborators shipped samples as frozen whole blood, isolated PBMCs, or DNA extracted from either of those sample types. With regard to this clone: Its antigen has not been determined. No per-base quality is available; no much larger clone lies one base away.

The specimen sequenced was peripheral blood. This receptor was taken from a woman older than 75 with acute or convalescent COVID-19.

The nucleotides read TGTGCCACCAGTGATGCCACCCGGGGGGACACTGAAGCTTTCTTT. This sequence encodes CATSDATRGDTEAFF. The chain was built from TRBV24-1 and TRBJ1-1; the D gene is perhaps TRBD1, from 5 matching bases. The germline V gene supplies CDR1 KGHDR and CDR2 SFDVKD. Relative to germline, V is 3 bases shorter and J is 3 bases shorter, with 13 bases between their ends. Spanning cysteine to phenylalanine, the CDR3 consists of 15 amino acids. Only the CDR3 part of the read is kept: 45 bases, read in frame from the first base.